This T cell receptor (beta chain) was documented in a study of identical twins. Study-level points and caveats: Insertions ran lower in abundant cord blood beta clonotypes, though not in memory repertoires. Out-of-frame alpha sequences shared by twins showed excess low generation probability.

This clonotype has more than one count but fewer than ten. Antigen: not known. The CDR3 extends over 14 amino acids. Trimming removed 6 bases at V and 7 bases at J, with 16 bases between. CDR1 and CDR2 from the germline V gene are SGHTA and FQGNSA. Donors were all healthy Caucasians. A single record per CDR3 protein comes from TCRdb applying MiXCR to the 5' RACE reads. The repertoire holds some 460,000 distinct CDR3 sequences, with 11% to 15% as singletons. These sequences were also reported in another study, on yellow fever vaccine responses in identical twins. This second study notes: Reportedly, twins showed a vaccine T cell response that looked partly convergent and partly personalized.

The chain couples TRBV7-2 to TRBJ2-1; tentatively, D is TRBD2 (6 bases). Sequencing was carried out using CD4+ T cells sorted from blood. The TCR sequence derives from a woman between 18 and 29 years old in good health. This chain's CDR3 is CASREGLRGNEQFF. The CDR3 DNA reads TGTGCCAGCAGGGAGGGGTTAAGGGGAAATGAGCAGTTCTTC.